This T cell receptor (beta chain) was recorded in a study of CD4 T cell repertoires in COVID-19. Profiled with immunoSEQ multiplex PCR; TCRdb holds only in-frame clones, not every one. This table has 65,000 to 95,000 clones, 83% appearing once. The study's findings and limits: In SARS-CoV and/or HKU1 spike cultures, between roughly 7 and 25% of SARS-CoV-2 clonotypes reappeared. Sharing of several most expanded SARS-CoV-2-reactive clonotypes across memory subsets suggested intraclonal diversification.

This clone was recorded only once. Antigen: not known. The CDR3 extends over 16 amino acids. V lost 5 bases to trimming and J lost 4 bases, with 20 bases between them. Germline CDR1 SGHTA, CDR2 FQGTGA. Specimen: CD4+ T cells from peripheral blood, collected after recovery from COVID-19. The sequence derives from a human donor who had COVID-19. The V call is TRBV7-3, the J call TRBJ1-2; perhaps TRBD1 as D (5 bases). The CDR3 is CASSPDAPGTSYGYTF. CDR3 sequence (DNA): TGTGCCAGCAGCCCCGACGCCCCCGGGACCTCCTATGGCTACACCTTC.